This T cell receptor (beta chain) is from a study of control samples from healthy donors and cancer patients. Measured with immunoSEQ multiplex PCR; TCRdb has only the in-frame clones, and not every one. This table has about 35,000 clones, about 94% appearing once. The CDR3 spans 15 residues. Trimming removed 3 bases from V and 4 bases from J, with 13 bases in between. Germline V CDR1 and CDR2: DFQATT, SNEGSKA (reference sequence). The sequenced sample consisted of PBMCs. The TCR originated in a man aged 35 to 55 with colorectal cancer. The chain is built from TRBV20-1 and TRBJ2-6; D is possibly TRBD1 (5 bases). The CDR3 loop is CSASTGRAGANVLTF. The CDR3 DNA reads as TGCAGTGCTAGTACCGGCAGGGCCGGGGCCAACGTCCTGACTTTC.